Presented here are 9 T cell receptor beta chains from one specimen sequenced in a study of regulatory T cells in long-lasting Graves disease. Described time point: persistent/refractory GD, antithyroid drugs over 5 years with positive TRAb. From RNA extracted from PBMCs, the TCR library was made. Libraries of TCR beta came from iRepertoire HTBI primers plus Arm-PCR of CDR3 regions. MiXCR, applied by TCRdb to the multiplex PCR reads, yields one record per CDR3 protein. The sample records about 450,000 distinct CDR3 sequences, around 24% being singletons. Sequenced here: peripheral blood mononuclear cells (PBMCs), sampled when the disease was refractory, from a patient treated with antithyroid drugs. These receptors were taken from a female donor with Graves disease.

This clonotype was seen many times. The chain combines TRBV7-2 with TRBJ1-5; tentatively, D is TRBD1 (5 bases). The V end lost 1 base, the J end lost 6 bases, and 7 bases lay between the germline ends. Germline values: CDR1 SGHTA, CDR2 FQGNSA. The CDR3 runs 13 residues. The CDR3 DNA sequence: TGTGCCAGCAGCTTAGTCGGGGGTCAGCCCCAGCATTTT. Protein: CASSLVGGQPQHF.

This sequence joins TRBV7-9 and TRBJ1-2; 7 bases map to TRBD1. CDR3 length: 15 amino acids. Germline V lookup: CDR1 SEHNR, CDR2 FQNEAQ (reference sequence). The junction had 6 bases not matched to a gene; V was cut back by 3 bases and J by 2 bases. The CDR3 region is CASSFEGAPNYGYTF. CDR3 DNA: TGTGCCAGCAGCTTCGAGGGGGCGCCCAACTATGGCTACACCTTC.

V is TRBV7-2 and J is TRBJ2-1; D remains unclear. Germline assignment: CDR1 SGHTA and CDR2 FQGNSA. V lost 4 bases to trimming and J lost 0 bases, with 13 bases between them. This CDR3 region has 16 residues. As DNA, the CDR3 is TGTGCCAGCAGCTATTCCCCGTTAAGCTCCTACAATGAGCAGTTCTTC. It codes for CASSYSPLSSYNEQFF. Complete variable domain (other parts from reference TRBV7-2 and TRBJ2-1): GAGVSQSPSNKVTEKGKDVELRCDPISGHTALYWYRQSLGQGLEFLIYFQGNSAPDKSGLPSDRFSAERTGGSVSTLTIQRTQQEDSAVYLCASSYSPLSSYNEQFFGPGTRLTVL.

With respect to this clonotype: This may be a read error: a much more frequent sequence differs by one nucleotide. The V gene is TRBV6-5, the J gene TRBJ1-1, with a possible D match to TRBD1 (6 bases). This CDR3 spans 14 amino acids. Germline assignment: CDR1 MNHEY and CDR2 SVGAGI. CDR3 protein: CASSSVTGYTEALF. For the CDR3, the DNA is TGTGCCAGCAGTTCTGTAACAGGGTACACTGAAGCTCTCTTT.

This clonotype showed up many times. The chain links TRBV29-1 to TRBJ2-7; 8 nucleotides align to TRBD2. Looked up from germline, CDR1 is SQVTM and CDR2 is ANQGSEA. CDR3 length: 15 residues. V lost 7 bases and J lost 5; bases outside the gene matches: 16. The DNA of the CDR3 is TGCAGCGCCCGCCGTTGGACTAGCACCGGCAACGAGCAGTACTTC. Translation gives CSARRWTSTGNEQYF.

The chain links TRBV6-2 or TRBV6-3 to TRBJ2-1, with 7 bases fitting TRBD2. CDR1 MNHEY and CDR2 SVGEGT come from the germline V gene. CDR3 size: 14 residues. Losses at the gene ends were 5 bases for V and 4 bases for J; bases not matched to a gene: 5. CDR3 bases: TGTGCCAGCAGTATAAGCGGGGAATACAATGAGCAGTTCTTC. Protein: CASSISGEYNEQFF.

This clonotype appeared a few times. The chain links TRBV30 to TRBJ1-2; TRBD1 might be the D (6 bases). CDR1 is GTSNPN, CDR2 SVGIG, per germline (reference sequence). Trimming pared 0 bases from V and 3 bases from J, leaving 8 bases between. CDR3 length: 13 residues. CDR3 nucleotide sequence: TGTGCCTGGAGTGTACAGGGAGACTATGGCTACACCTTC. This gives the protein CAWSVQGDYGYTF.

This clonotype was detected ten times or more. The chain recombines TRBV7-2 with TRBJ2-7, with TRBD1 identical over 11 bases. The CDR3 has 15 amino acids. The J segment lost 3 bases and the V segment lost 0 bases, leaving 1 base of the junction unmatched. Germline CDR1 and CDR2: SGHTA and FQGNSA. CDR3 in DNA: TGTGCCAGCAGCTTAGCGGGACAGGGGGGCTACGAGCAGTACTTC. Translating it yields CASSLAGQGGYEQYF.

This clonotype has more than one count but fewer than ten. J is TRBJ1-2 and V is TRBV10-3; TRBD1 agrees at 8 bases. V shed 3 bases, J shed 8 bases, and the junction held 5 bases outside the gene matches. CDR1 and CDR2 from the germline V gene are ENHRY and SYGVKD. This CDR3 has 13 amino acids. The CDR3 loop is CAISEGTGGGYTF. CDR3 sequence (DNA): TGTGCCATCAGTGAAGGGACAGGCGGCGGCTACACCTTC.